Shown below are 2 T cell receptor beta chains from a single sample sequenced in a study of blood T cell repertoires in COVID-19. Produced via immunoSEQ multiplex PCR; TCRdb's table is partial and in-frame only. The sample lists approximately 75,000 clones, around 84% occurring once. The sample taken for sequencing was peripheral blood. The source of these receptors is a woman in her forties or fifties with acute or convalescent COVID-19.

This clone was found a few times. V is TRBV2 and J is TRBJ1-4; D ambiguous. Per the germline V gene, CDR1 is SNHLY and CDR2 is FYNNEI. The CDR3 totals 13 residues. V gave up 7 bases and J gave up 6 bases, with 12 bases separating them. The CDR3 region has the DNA TGTGCCAGCAAGAGGAGGGAGGATGAAAAACTGTTTTTT. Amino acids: CASKRREDEKLFF. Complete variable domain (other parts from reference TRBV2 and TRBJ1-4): EPEVTQTPSHQVTQMGQEVILRCVPISNHLYFYWYRQILGQKVEFLVSFYNNEISEKSEIFDDQFSVERPDGSNFTLKIRSTKLEDSAMYFCASKRREDEKLFFGSGTQLSVL.

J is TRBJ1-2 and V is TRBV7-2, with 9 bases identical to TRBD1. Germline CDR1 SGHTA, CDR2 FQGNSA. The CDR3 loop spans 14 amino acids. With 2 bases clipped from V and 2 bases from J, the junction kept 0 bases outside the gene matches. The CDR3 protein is CASSLTGGNYGYTF. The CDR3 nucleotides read TGTGCCAGCAGCTTAACAGGGGGCAACTATGGCTACACCTTC. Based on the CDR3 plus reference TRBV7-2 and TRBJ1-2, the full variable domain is GAGVSQSPSNKVTEKGKDVELRCDPISGHTALYWYRQSLGQGLEFLIYFQGNSAPDKSGLPSDRFSAERTGGSVSTLTIQRTQQEDSAVYLCASSLTGGNYGYTFGSGTRLTVV.